The present T cell receptor (beta chain) was sequenced within a study of response to subunit inactivated influenza vaccine. This clonotype was counted ten times or more. Antigen: not known. The junction and the germline gene differ at one end; a read error may be behind it. Germline V gene lookup returns CDR1 MNHEY and CDR2 SVGAGI. This CDR3 is built from 16 residues. Study results and limitations: There was a suggestion from the authors that each seasonal influenza vaccination recruits few new T cells.

In TCRdb, the RT-PCR reads were re-called with MiXCR into one record per CDR3 protein. The sample carries about 530,000 distinct CDR3 sequences, 10% to 15% recorded once. The origin of this receptor is a man aged 45-65 years who received an inactivated influenza vaccine. Here the sequenced sample was PBMCs from blood, taken 35 to 45 days after vaccination. The rearrangement links TRBV6-5 to TRBJ2-1; 9 bases align to TRBD2. The CDR3 DNA reads TGTGCCAGCAGTTACTCGGGCCTAGCGGGGTACAGTGAGCAGTTCTTC. It encodes CASSYSGLAGYSEQFF.